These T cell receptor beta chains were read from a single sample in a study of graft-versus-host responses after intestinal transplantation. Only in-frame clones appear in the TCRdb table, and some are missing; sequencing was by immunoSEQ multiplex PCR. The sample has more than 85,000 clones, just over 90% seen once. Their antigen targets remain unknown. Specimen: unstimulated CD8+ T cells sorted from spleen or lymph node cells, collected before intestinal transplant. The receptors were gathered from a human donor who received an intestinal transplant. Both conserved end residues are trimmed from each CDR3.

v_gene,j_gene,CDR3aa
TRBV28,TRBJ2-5,ASSFNTRGKTGETQY
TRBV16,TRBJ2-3,ASSQIKSSTDTQY
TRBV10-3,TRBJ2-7,AISESAYEQY
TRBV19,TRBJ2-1,ASSIDVSGSLTGSYNEQF
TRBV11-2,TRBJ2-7,ASSNYEQY
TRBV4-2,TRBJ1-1,ASSQGTARNTEAF
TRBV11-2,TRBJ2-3,ASSLQLASTDTQY
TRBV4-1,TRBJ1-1,ASSQEWTRMNTEAF
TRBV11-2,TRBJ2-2,ASSPSAGTNTGELF
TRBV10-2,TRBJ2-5,ASSESWASGAQETQY
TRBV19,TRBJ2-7,ASSPGRLGTDEQY